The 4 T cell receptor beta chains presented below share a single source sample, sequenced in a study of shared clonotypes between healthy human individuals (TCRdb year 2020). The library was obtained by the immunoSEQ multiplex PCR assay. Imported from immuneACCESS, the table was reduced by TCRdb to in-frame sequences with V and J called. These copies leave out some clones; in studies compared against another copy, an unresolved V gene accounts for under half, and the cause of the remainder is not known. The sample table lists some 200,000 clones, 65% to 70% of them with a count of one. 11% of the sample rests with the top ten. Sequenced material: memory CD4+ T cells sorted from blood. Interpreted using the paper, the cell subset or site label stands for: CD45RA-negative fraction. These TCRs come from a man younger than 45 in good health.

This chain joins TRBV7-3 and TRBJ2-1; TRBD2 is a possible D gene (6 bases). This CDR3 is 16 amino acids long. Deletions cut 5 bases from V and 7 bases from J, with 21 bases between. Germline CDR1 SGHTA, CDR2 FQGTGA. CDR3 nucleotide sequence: TGTGCCAGCAGCCCCCAGTCTAGCGTCTTGGGGAATGAGCAGTTCTTC. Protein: CASSPQSSVLGNEQFF.

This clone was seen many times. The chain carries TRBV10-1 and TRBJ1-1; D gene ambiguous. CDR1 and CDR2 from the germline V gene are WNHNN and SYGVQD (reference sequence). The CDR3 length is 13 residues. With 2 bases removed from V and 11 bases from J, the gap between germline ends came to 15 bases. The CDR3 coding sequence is TGCGCCAGCAGTGAGACATCACCGGGGAGGGCTTTCTTT. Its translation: CASSETSPGRAFF.

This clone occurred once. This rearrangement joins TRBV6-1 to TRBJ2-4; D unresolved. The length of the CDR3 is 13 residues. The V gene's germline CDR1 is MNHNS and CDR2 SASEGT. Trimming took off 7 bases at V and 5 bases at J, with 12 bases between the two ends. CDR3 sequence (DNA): TGTGCCAGCAATCGCCTAAACCAAAACATTCAGTACTTC. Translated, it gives CASNRLNQNIQYF.

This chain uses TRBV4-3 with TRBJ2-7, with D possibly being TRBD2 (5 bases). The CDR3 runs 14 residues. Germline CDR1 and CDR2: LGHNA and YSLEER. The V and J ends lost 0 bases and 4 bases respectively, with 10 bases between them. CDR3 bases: TGCGCCAGCAGCCAAGAACAGCGGACTTACGAGCAGTACTTC. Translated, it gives CASSQEQRTYEQYF.